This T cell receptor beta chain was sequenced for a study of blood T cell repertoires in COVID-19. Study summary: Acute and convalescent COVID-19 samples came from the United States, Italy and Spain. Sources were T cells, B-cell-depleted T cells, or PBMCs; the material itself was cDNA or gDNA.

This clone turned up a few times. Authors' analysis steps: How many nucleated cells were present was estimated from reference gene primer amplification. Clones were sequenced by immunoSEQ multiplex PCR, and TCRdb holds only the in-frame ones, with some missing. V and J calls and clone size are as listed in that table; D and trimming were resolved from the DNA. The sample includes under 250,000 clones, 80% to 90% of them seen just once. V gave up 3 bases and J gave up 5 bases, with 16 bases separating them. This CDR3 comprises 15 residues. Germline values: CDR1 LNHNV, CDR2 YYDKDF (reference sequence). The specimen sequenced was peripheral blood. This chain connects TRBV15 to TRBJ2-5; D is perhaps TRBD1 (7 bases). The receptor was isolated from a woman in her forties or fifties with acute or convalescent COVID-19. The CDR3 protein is CATSRRGQSRETQYF. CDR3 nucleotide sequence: TGTGCCACCAGCAGGCGGGGACAGTCCAGGGAGACCCAGTACTTC.